Following are 25 T cell receptor beta chains from one sample sequenced in a study of cytomegalovirus exposure and HLA in healthy donors. A multiplex PCR was run with 60 Vbeta primers and 13 Jbeta primers. The data were produced by immunoSEQ multiplex PCR, yet TCRdb's version contains in-frame clones alone and is incomplete. Of under 200,000 clones listed, approximately 77% were seen once; the top ten hold 7.4%. Material for sequencing was PBMCs. These receptors all come from a male donor in good health and CMV-seropositive.

In its sample, this clone was seen once. The CDR3 reads CAWNTAGTGNEKLFF. CDR3 nucleotides: TGTGCCTGGAATACGGCCGGGACAGGGAATGAAAAACTGTTTTTT. The chain links TRBV30 to TRBJ1-4; TRBD1 aligns across 9 bases. The CDR3 has 15 residues. V lost 4 bases to trimming and J lost 5 bases; unmatched junction nucleotides: 8. Germline V gene lookup returns CDR1 GTSNPN and CDR2 SVGIG (reference sequence).

The chain uses TRBV6-5 and TRBJ2-5; no clear D gene. V was clipped by 8 bases and J by 5 bases, with 9 bases between them. This CDR3 is built from 11 residues. Germline CDR1 and CDR2: MNHEY and SVGAGI. The CDR3 spells CASVARETQYF. In nucleotides, the CDR3 is TGTGCCAGCGTTGCCCGGGAGACCCAGTACTTC.

The V and J genes are TRBV7-2 and TRBJ1-2, with a weak D call TRBD1 (5 bases). V was pared by 5 bases and J by 8 bases, with 18 bases between. CDR1 is SGHTA, CDR2 FQGNSA, per germline. The CDR3 is made up of 14 amino acids. The CDR3 is CASSAQGSRSGYTF. CDR3 DNA sequence: TGTGCCAGCAGCGCTCAGGGCTCCAGGTCGGGCTACACCTTC.

The chain recombines TRBV5-1 with TRBJ1-2, with D perhaps TRBD1 (5 bases). The CDR3 spans 13 residues. V lost 2 bases and J 4 bases, leaving 9 bases between the germline ends. Germline V gene sequence: CDR1 SGHRS, CDR2 YFSETQ. CDR3 bases: TGCGCCAGCAGCTTAACGCAGGGCTATGGCTACACCTTC. Residues: CASSLTQGYGYTF.

The chain has TRBV27 and TRBJ2-5; no clear D gene. Germline loops: CDR1 MNHEY, CDR2 SMNVEV (reference sequence). The CDR3 has 14 residues. Deletions cut 2 bases from V and 1 base from J, with 8 bases between. The CDR3: CASSLPPIQETQYF. The CDR3, as DNA: TGTGCCAGCAGTTTACCCCCCATCCAAGAGACCCAGTACTTC.

This clone has more than one count but fewer than ten. The gene calls are TRBV6-6 and TRBJ1-6; D is uncertain. The CDR3 consists of 13 residues. Germline loops: CDR1 MNHNY, CDR2 SVGAGI (reference sequence). V was shortened by 8 bases and J by 3 bases, with 8 bases between the two germline ends. CDR3 nucleotide sequence: TGTGCCAGCGTGGGAGACTATAATTCACCCCTCCACTTT. Protein sequence: CASVGDYNSPLHF.

This clone has only a few counts. CDR3 nucleotide sequence: TGCGCCAGCGGCCGTGACCCGGGGGGGTATGGCTACACCTTC. Translation gives CASGRDPGGYGYTF. The gene calls are TRBV5-1 and TRBJ1-2; maybe TRBD1 (5 bases). Between the trimmed V and J ends, which lost 7 bases and 5 bases, there was a span of 18 bases. Per germline, CDR1 SGHRS and CDR2 YFSETQ. The CDR3 runs to 14 residues. Full variable domain (remainder filled in from reference TRBV5-1 and TRBJ1-2): KAGVTQTPRYLIKTRGQQVTLSCSPISGHRSVSWYQQTPGQGLQFLFEYFSETQRNKGNFPGRFSGRQFSNSRSEMNVSTLELGDSALYLCASGRDPGGYGYTFGSGTRLTVV.

This CDR3 is CASSELEGAFF. CDR3 bases: TGTGCCAGCAGTGAGCTGGAGGGGGCTTTCTTT. The J gene is TRBJ1-1, the V gene TRBV2; D perhaps matches TRBD1 (5 bases). Per the germline V gene, CDR1 is SNHLY and CDR2 is FYNNEI. V lost 3 bases and J lost 11, with 10 bases in between. This CDR3 is built from 11 residues. Using reference TRBV2 and TRBJ1-1 for the parts outside the CDR3, the full variable domain is EPEVTQTPSHQVTQMGQEVILRCVPISNHLYFYWYRQILGQKVEFLVSFYNNEISEKSEIFDDQFSVERPDGSNFTLKIRSTKLEDSAMYFCASSELEGAFFGQGTRLTVV.

This clone was counted once. V gene TRBV19 combines with J gene TRBJ2-7, with 7 bases lining up with TRBD1. The germline V gene encodes CDR1 LNHDA and CDR2 SQIVND (reference sequence). V shed 4 bases and J 2 bases; nucleotides not matched to a gene: 5. The CDR3 is 14 residues long. CDR3 DNA sequence: TGTGCCAGTAGTAGTGCTGACAGGGCCTACGAGCAGTACTTC. Residues: CASSSADRAYEQYF.

The V gene is TRBV19, the J gene TRBJ1-1, with 9 bases identical to TRBD1. The length of the CDR3 is 16 residues. Germline lookup yields CDR1 LNHDA and CDR2 SQIVND (reference sequence). The junction had 12 bases not matched to a gene; V was cut back by 7 bases and J by 3 bases. The CDR3 DNA sequence: TGTGCCAGTACCCCCTGGGGACAGGGTGGCGACACTGAAGCTTTCTTT. Translation gives CASTPWGQGGDTEAFF.

The chain couples TRBV4-1 to TRBJ1-6, with D possibly being TRBD1 (5 bases). Germline loops: CDR1 MGHRA, CDR2 YSYEKL. This CDR3 spans 15 amino acids. V was clipped by 2 bases and J by 8 bases, with 13 bases between them. CDR3 protein: CASSQTGFRDSPLHF. In nucleotides, the CDR3 is TGCGCCAGCAGCCAAACAGGTTTCAGGGATTCACCCCTCCACTTT.

The rearrangement uses TRBV7-2 and TRBJ2-7; maybe TRBD2 (5 bases). The ends were cut back, 6 bases at V and 3 bases at J, with 9 bases in the middle. The CDR3 spans 12 residues. From germline, CDR1 is SGHTA and CDR2 FQGNSA. CDR3 sequence: CASRIGGYEQYF. The CDR3 region has the DNA TGTGCCAGCAGGATAGGAGGCTACGAGCAGTACTTC.

This chain joins TRBV19 and TRBJ1-5; D may be TRBD1 (5 bases). This CDR3 is 12 amino acids long. Germline-derived CDR1 and CDR2 are LNHDA and SQIVND (reference sequence). V dropped 3 bases and J dropped 6 bases, with 6 bases sitting between them. DNA of the CDR3: TGTGCCAGTAGTATTGGGGCTCAGCCCCAGCATTTT. Amino acids: CASSIGAQPQHF.

The V and J genes are TRBV7-2 and TRBJ1-6; D uncertain. With 1 base removed from V and 7 bases from J, the gap between germline ends came to 8 bases. Per germline, CDR1 SGHTA and CDR2 FQGNSA. This CDR3 comprises 14 residues. DNA of the CDR3: TGTGCCAGCAGCTTAGTGGGCAGGAATTCACCCCTCCACTTT. Translated, it gives CASSLVGRNSPLHF.

This clone was detected only a few times. For the CDR3, the DNA is TGTGCCAGCAGTTACACGGCGGGTACCGGCTATGGCTACACCTTC. Translating it yields CASSYTAGTGYGYTF. The rearrangement uses TRBV6-5 and TRBJ1-2; D is unclear. From germline, CDR1 is MNHEY and CDR2 SVGAGI. V lost 2 bases and J lost 4, with 14 bases in between. This CDR3 region has 15 residues.

This chain links TRBV18 with TRBJ1-6, with a tentative D call TRBD1 (6 bases). The germline CDR1 and CDR2 sequences are KGHSH and LQKENI. The CDR3 contains 14 residues. V lost 6 bases to trimming and J lost 7 bases, with 13 bases between them. The DNA for the CDR3 is TGTGCCAGCTCCCTGTCAGGGGAGAATTCACCCCTCCACTTT. It is translated as CASSLSGENSPLHF.

This clone was found once. One end of the junction fails to match germline, which may point to a read error. The chain combines TRBV7-9 with TRBJ1-2; D possibly corresponds to TRBD1 (6 bases). The CDR3 covers 12 residues. From germline, CDR1 is SEHNR and CDR2 FQNEAQ (reference sequence). The CDR3 here is CSSSEQGPGYTF. CDR3 in DNA: TGTTCCAGCAGCGAACAGGGTCCGGGCTACACCTTC.

The chain couples TRBV11-2 to TRBJ2-7, with 7 nucleotides matching TRBD2. This CDR3 comprises 13 residues. Per the germline V gene, CDR1 is SGHAT and CDR2 is FQNNGV. V gave up 3 bases and J gave up 3 bases; unmatched junction bases: 2. The CDR3 sequence is CASSLGGVYEQYF. The CDR3 nucleotides are TGTGCCAGCAGCTTGGGAGGGGTCTACGAGCAGTACTTC.

The rearrangement joins TRBV10-3 to TRBJ1-2; D call uncertain. Germline loops: CDR1 ENHRY, CDR2 SYGVKD. V was trimmed by 2 bases and J by 5 bases, leaving 12 bases between them. CDR3 length equals 14 residues. The CDR3: CAISEGRPQYGYTF. CDR3 DNA sequence: TGTGCCATCAGTGAGGGCAGGCCTCAATATGGCTACACCTTC.

The CDR3 region has the DNA TGTGCCAGCAGCCCCCAAAAGGGGCCTGGAAACACCATATATTTT. It translates to CASSPQKGPGNTIYF. V and J are TRBV14 and TRBJ1-3, with D possibly matching TRBD1 (5 bases). The CDR3 sequence is 15 residues long. Trimming cost V 4 bases and J 2 bases, with 12 bases left between them. CDR1 is SGHDN, CDR2 FVKESK, per germline.

V and J are TRBV9 and TRBJ2-1, with TRBD2 as a possible D gene (7 bases). Germline-derived CDR1 and CDR2 are SGDLS and YYNGEE. The CDR3 has 18 amino acids. Between the trimmed V and J ends, which lost 0 bases and 8 bases, there was a span of 24 bases. CDR3 amino acids: CASSVGRGGSLWPYEQFF. DNA of the CDR3: TGTGCCAGCAGCGTAGGAAGGGGGGGCAGTCTTTGGCCCTATGAGCAGTTCTTC.

The V gene is TRBV25-1, the J gene TRBJ2-7; D may be TRBD2 (6 bases). The CDR3 has 13 residues. V was pared by 3 bases and J by 6 bases, with 12 bases between. Germline CDR1 MGHDK, CDR2 SYGVNS. CDR3 coding DNA: TGTGCCAGCAGTGACTGGGCGGGGTTCGAGCAGTACTTC. Translation: CASSDWAGFEQYF.

This chain connects TRBV5-1 to TRBJ1-4, with D possibly being TRBD1 (5 bases). With 2 bases removed from V and 8 bases from J, the gap between germline ends came to 19 bases. The length of the CDR3 is 16 residues. The germline V gene has CDR1 SGHRS and CDR2 YFSETQ. The CDR3 loop reads CASSLSGGLESEKLFF. The DNA for the CDR3 is TGCGCCAGCAGCTTATCGGGGGGACTAGAATCGGAAAAACTGTTTTTT.

The gene calls are TRBV6-6 and TRBJ1-1; 8 nucleotides agree with TRBD1. Trimming took 6 bases from V and 5 from J; bases not matched to a gene: 11. The CDR3 is 15 amino acids. In germline, CDR1 is MNHNY, CDR2 SVGAGI (reference sequence). CDR3 protein: CASSLIPDRGTEAFF. The CDR3 DNA is TGTGCCAGCAGCCTTATACCTGACAGGGGTACTGAAGCTTTCTTT.

The chain uses TRBV7-2 and TRBJ2-3, with 9 bases that match TRBD2. The CDR3 totals 15 residues. Germline loops: CDR1 SGHTA, CDR2 FQGNSA. The ends lost 3 bases at V and 4 bases at J; junction bases unmatched: 5. Here the CDR3 reads CASSFGLAGPDTQYF. The CDR3 DNA sequence: TGTGCCAGCAGCTTCGGCCTAGCGGGGCCAGATACGCAGTATTTT.